A single sample gave rise to the 24 T cell receptor beta chains below, sequenced in a study of blood T cell repertoires in COVID-19 (dated by TCRdb to 2019 to 2021). The receptor library was made with the immunoSEQ multiplex PCR assay. The source is immuneACCESS, and TCRdb retained only in-frame sequences with V and J called. Part of the clones is not carried over; for the studies checked, unresolved V genes explain less than half of this, and the remainder is unexplained. The sample table shows 52,000 or so clones, and approximately 91% are seen once. Of the sample, 3.9% falls within the top ten clones. The sequencing sample was made of peripheral blood. The receptors derive from a man over 45 with acute or convalescent COVID-19.

The V call is TRBV7-8, the J call TRBJ2-7; 7 bases align to TRBD2. J lost 2 bases, V lost 11 bases, and 6 bases had no gene match. This CDR3 region has 12 residues. Looked up from germline, CDR1 is SGHVS and CDR2 is FQNEAQ. The CDR3 loop is CAGGESTYEQYF. The CDR3 DNA reads as TGTGCCGGGGGGGAGAGCACCTACGAGCAGTACTTC.

This sequence joins TRBV29-1 and TRBJ2-2; D remains unclear. Germline lookup yields CDR1 SQVTM and CDR2 ANQGSEA. Trimming took off 5 bases at V and 6 bases at J, with 7 bases between the two ends. The CDR3 has 11 amino acids. The CDR3 region has the DNA TGCAGCGTTCCCGGTCCCGGGGAGCTGTTTTTT. It encodes CSVPGPGELFF.

V and J are TRBV6-5 and TRBJ2-5; D is unresolved. Germline V lookup: CDR1 MNHEY, CDR2 SVGAGI. The CDR3 spans 13 residues. The V end was cut by 2 bases, the J end by 2 bases, with 6 bases between. The CDR3 sequence: CASSYVSQETQYF. The CDR3 nucleotides are TGTGCCAGCAGTTACGTGTCTCAAGAGACCCAGTACTTC.

This clone occurred once. The rearrangement uses TRBV19 and TRBJ1-2; D ambiguous. Germline V gives CDR1 LNHDA, CDR2 SQIVND (reference sequence). Deletions cut 2 bases from V and 2 bases from J, with 3 bases between. The CDR3 runs 12 residues. CDR3 sequence: CASSIRNYGYTF. The CDR3 nucleotides are TGTGCCAGTAGTATACGGAACTATGGCTACACCTTC.

The chain links TRBV7-9 to TRBJ2-7; 7 bases align to TRBD1. With 2 bases clipped from V and 3 bases from J, the junction kept 4 bases outside the gene matches. CDR1 SEHNR and CDR2 FQNEAQ come from the germline V gene (reference sequence). This CDR3 region has 14 residues. The CDR3 spells CASSLTTGIYEQYF. In DNA, the CDR3 is TGTGCCAGCAGCTTAACGACAGGGATCTACGAGCAGTACTTC.

The chain couples TRBV6-6 to TRBJ2-2; 7 positions agree with TRBD1. The V and J ends lost 2 bases and 6 bases, in that order; junction bases with no gene match: 6. Germline values: CDR1 MNHNY, CDR2 SVGAGI (reference sequence). The CDR3 covers 15 residues. CDR3 loop: CASSYPPDRAGELFF. CDR3 DNA: TGTGCCAGCAGTTACCCCCCCGACAGGGCCGGGGAGCTGTTTTTT.

This chain links TRBV11-2 with TRBJ2-5, with 8 bases lining up with TRBD2. V was clipped by 2 bases and J by 5 bases; unmatched bases: 10. The CDR3 has 16 residues. Germline CDR1 and CDR2: SGHAT and FQNNGV. The CDR3 sequence: CASSLMQREFGETQYF. The CDR3 bases are TGTGCCAGCAGCTTAATGCAGCGGGAGTTTGGGGAGACCCAGTACTTC.

The rearrangement links TRBV5-1 to TRBJ2-3; TRBD2 is a possible D gene (6 bases). The CDR3 is made up of 14 amino acids. Germline V gives CDR1 SGHRS, CDR2 YFSETQ. V lost 1 base to trimming and J lost 0 bases, with 6 bases between them. CDR3 sequence: CASSLSGSTDTQYF. The DNA of the CDR3 is TGCGCCAGCAGCTTGAGCGGGAGCACAGATACGCAGTATTTT.

The rearrangement uses TRBV5-1 and TRBJ2-1, with no clear D. The CDR3 is made up of 14 amino acids. Per the germline V gene, CDR1 is SGHRS and CDR2 is YFSETQ. The V end lost 0 bases, the J end lost 7 bases, and 11 bases lay between the germline ends. CDR3 region: CASSLGPGLNEQFF. CDR3 coding DNA: TGCGCCAGCAGCTTGGGCCCGGGTTTGAATGAGCAGTTCTTC.

The V gene is TRBV18, the J gene TRBJ1-1, with 9 bases fitting TRBD1. V shed 4 bases, J shed 2 bases, and the junction held 2 bases outside the gene matches. The CDR3 totals 14 residues. From germline, CDR1 is KGHSH and CDR2 LQKENI. In nucleotides, the CDR3 is TGTGCCAGCTCACGGGGACAGGGAAACACTGAAGCTTTCTTT. Translating gives CASSRGQGNTEAFF.

The rearrangement uses TRBV2 and TRBJ1-2; D is undetermined. V was cut by 5 bases and J by 6 bases, with 10 bases left in between. Looked up from germline, CDR1 is SNHLY and CDR2 is FYNNEI. The CDR3 sequence is 12 residues long. The CDR3 nucleotides are TGTGCCAGCAGTCAGTCGGGTGATGGCTACACCTTC. Translating it yields CASSQSGDGYTF.

This clone was seen only once. The chain links TRBV2 to TRBJ1-6; 9 positions agree with TRBD1. CDR1 is SNHLY, CDR2 FYNNEI, per germline. V lost 10 bases to trimming and J lost 6 bases; unmatched junction nucleotides: 4. This CDR3 contains 13 residues. CDR3 nucleotides: TGTGCCAACCGGGACAGGGTTAATTCACCCCTCCACTTT. Encoded protein: CANRDRVNSPLHF.

The rearrangement joins TRBV19 to TRBJ2-3, with 7 bases matching TRBD2. The CDR3 is 15 residues long. Trimming cost V 4 bases and J 3 bases; bases outside gene matches: 7. Germline CDR1 LNHDA, CDR2 SQIVND (reference sequence). The CDR3, as DNA: TGTGCCAGTAGTAAAGGGGCGGGACTAACAGATACGCAGTATTTT. Its translation is CASSKGAGLTDTQYF.

This rearrangement joins TRBV5-1 to TRBJ2-2; TRBD2 is a possible D gene (6 bases). Germline loops: CDR1 SGHRS, CDR2 YFSETQ. The V end lost 5 bases, the J end lost 0 bases, and 17 bases lay between the germline ends. The CDR3 contains 17 residues. The CDR3: CASRAGPRGPNTGELFF. CDR3 DNA sequence: TGCGCCAGCAGGGCGGGGCCGCGCGGGCCGAACACCGGGGAGCTGTTTTTT.

The chain recombines TRBV4-2 with TRBJ1-5; TRBD1 matches at 7 bases. The trim removed 0 bases at V and 4 bases at J, leaving 9 bases unmatched. The CDR3 has 17 amino acids. From germline, CDR1 is LGHNA and CDR2 YNFKEQ. CDR3 nucleotides: TGTGCCAGCAGCCAAGAGAAGTTAGACAGGGCGAATCAGCCCCAGCATTTT. Translated: CASSQEKLDRANQPQHF.

Regarding this clone: At one boundary the junction diverges from the germline segment, which might be a read error. Within the sample, other DNA sequences also encode this same CDR3. V usage is TRBV19 and J usage is TRBJ1-5, with D uncertain. Germline CDR1 reads LNHDA; CDR2 reads SQIVND (reference sequence). The CDR3 totals 14 residues. The CDR3 region has the DNA TGTGCCAGTAGTATGGCCCTTAGCAATCAGCCTCAGCATTTT. This translates into CASSMALSNQPQHF.

The genes are TRBV7-9 and TRBJ1-2; 7 bases agree with TRBD1. V lost 5 bases to trimming and J lost 7 bases; unmatched junction nucleotides: 10. The CDR3 length is 14 residues. The germline gives CDR1 SEHNR, CDR2 FQNEAQ (reference sequence). The CDR3 nucleotides read TGTGCCAGCAGCCCAGTAGGGACAGCTATTGGCTACACCTTC. It encodes CASSPVGTAIGYTF.

J is TRBJ2-1 and V is TRBV6-5; 7 bases map to TRBD1. J lost 5 bases, V lost 2 bases, and 9 bases had no gene match. The CDR3 spans 16 residues. Germline CDR1 reads MNHEY; CDR2 reads SVGAGI. The CDR3 spells CASSYGSTGVNNEQFF. For the CDR3, the DNA is TGTGCCAGCAGTTACGGTAGCACAGGGGTAAACAATGAGCAGTTCTTC.

This chain links TRBV15 with TRBJ2-2, with 11 bases lining up with TRBD2. Looked up from germline, CDR1 is LNHNV and CDR2 is YYDKDF (reference sequence). The CDR3 has 17 amino acids. V shed 4 bases and J 3 bases; nucleotides not matched to a gene: 7. The CDR3 sequence is CATSTSSGRLYTGELFF. The CDR3 coding sequence is TGTGCCACCAGCACTTCTAGCGGGAGGTTGTACACCGGGGAGCTGTTTTTT.

The chain joins TRBV7-6 to TRBJ1-6, with a tentative D call TRBD1 (6 bases). The CDR3 has 15 amino acids. Trimming took off 5 bases at V and 8 bases at J, with 16 bases between the two ends. CDR1 SGHVS and CDR2 FNYEAQ come from the germline V gene. CDR3 sequence (DNA): TGTGCCAGCAGCCAGCTAGGGGGGGCGCATTCACCCCTCCACTTT. It translates to CASSQLGGAHSPLHF.

This clone is a singleton in its sample. The chain couples TRBV7-9 to TRBJ1-2, with 8 bases aligning to TRBD1. Unmatched junction bases numbered 6, after V lost 5 bases and J lost 4 bases. Germline lookup yields CDR1 SEHNR and CDR2 FQNEAQ (reference sequence). The CDR3 is 14 amino acids. CDR3 in amino acids: CASSHPGTGYGYTF. CDR3 coding DNA: TGTGCCAGCAGCCACCCCGGGACAGGCTATGGCTACACCTTC.

The chain links TRBV6-5 to TRBJ1-1; 8 bases align to TRBD1. Germline loops: CDR1 MNHEY, CDR2 SVGAGI. V shed 6 bases and J 5 bases; nucleotides not matched to a gene: 5. The CDR3 length is 13 residues. This chain's CDR3 is CASSLQGGTEAFF. The CDR3 nucleotides are TGTGCCAGCAGCCTACAGGGGGGGACTGAAGCTTTCTTT.

The genes are TRBV18 and TRBJ1-2; D remains ambiguous. The CDR3 contains 15 residues. V lost 0 bases and J 0 bases, leaving 8 bases between the germline ends. Germline CDR1 KGHSH, CDR2 LQKENI. CDR3 sequence (DNA): TGTGCCAGCTCACCACCCTTTACAGCTAACTATGGCTACACCTTC. It translates to CASSPPFTANYGYTF. Together with reference TRBV18 and TRBJ1-2, the CDR3 gives the full variable domain: NAGVMQNPRHLVRRRGQEARLRCSPMKGHSHVYWYRQLPEEGLKFMVYLQKENIIDESGMPKERFSAEFPKEGPSILRIQQVVRGDSAAYFCASSPPFTANYGYTFGSGTRLTVV.

The chain links TRBV5-4 to TRBJ2-1; 9 positions match TRBD2. The ends lost 4 bases at V and 6 bases at J; junction bases unmatched: 8. CDR1 is SGHNT, CDR2 YYREEE, per germline (reference sequence). The CDR3 runs 15 residues. This CDR3 is CASSLLGLASNEQFF. Written as DNA, the CDR3 is TGTGCCAGCAGCCTACTGGGACTAGCAAGCAATGAGCAGTTCTTC.